The clone carrying this T cell receptor (beta chain) has at least ten counts. Its antigen is undetermined. The TCRbeta library was prepared with unique molecular identifiers. TCRdb re-called the PCR reads through MiXCR, storing one row per CDR3 protein. The sample contains around 300,000 distinct CDR3 sequences, approximately 7.3% of which appear only once. This specimen comes from a study of T-cell reconstitution after alpha-beta-depleted transplantation in children. General study findings and limits: Some patients' high day-60 TCRbeta diversity was traced to surviving recipient T cells and thymic progenitors. A year had passed since transplant, and T-cell counts and diversity by then came mostly from newly produced T cells.

The sequencing used peripheral blood, collected 360 days after TCRalphabeta/CD19-depleted stem cell transplant. This clonotype originated in a female patient aged 2-10 years who had a stem cell transplant for Fanconi anemia, so the T cells may come from the graft donor.

The CDR3 sequence: CSVRQGASYGYTF. The CDR3 DNA is TGCAGCGTCAGACAGGGGGCTAGCTATGGCTACACCTTC. The chain has TRBV29-1 and TRBJ1-2; TRBD1 agrees at 10 bases. The CDR3 is 13 residues long. Germline V gene lookup returns CDR1 SQVTM and CDR2 ANQGSEA. With V trimmed by 6 bases and J by 4 bases, 5 bases remained unmatched.